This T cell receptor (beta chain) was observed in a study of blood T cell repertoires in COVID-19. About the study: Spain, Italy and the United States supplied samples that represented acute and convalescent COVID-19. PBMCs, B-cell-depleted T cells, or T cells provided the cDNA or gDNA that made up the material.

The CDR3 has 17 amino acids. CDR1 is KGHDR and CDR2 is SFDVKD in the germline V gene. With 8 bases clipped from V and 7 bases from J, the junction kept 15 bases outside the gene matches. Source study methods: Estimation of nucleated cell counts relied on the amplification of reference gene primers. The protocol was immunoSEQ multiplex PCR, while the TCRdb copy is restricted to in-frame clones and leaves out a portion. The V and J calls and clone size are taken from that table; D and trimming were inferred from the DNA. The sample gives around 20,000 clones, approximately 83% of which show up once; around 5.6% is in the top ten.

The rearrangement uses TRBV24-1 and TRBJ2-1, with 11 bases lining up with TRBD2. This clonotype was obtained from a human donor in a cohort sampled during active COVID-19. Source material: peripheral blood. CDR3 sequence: CATKKLAGGEVGNEQFF. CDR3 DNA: TGTGCCACCAAGAAGCTAGCGGGAGGAGAGGTGGGGAATGAGCAGTTCTTC.